The source of this T cell receptor (beta chain) is a study of blood T cell repertoires in COVID-19. The CDR3 length is 14 residues. The V end was cut by 2 bases, the J end by 11 bases, with 18 bases between. CDR1 SGHTA and CDR2 FQGNSA come from the germline V gene. The table came from immunoSEQ multiplex PCR; TCRdb's copy has only in-frame clones and leaves some out. The table has about 150,000 clones, 88% seen once. The sample was PBMCs or T cells enriched from blood (not recorded which). V usage is TRBV7-2 and J usage is TRBJ1-1, with D uncertain. The sequence came from a woman between 50 and 59 years old who had recovered from COVID-19. The CDR3, as DNA: TGTGCCAGCAGCTTAACACCGACCGGGGATAGGGCTTTCTTT. Translation gives CASSLTPTGDRAFF. Using reference TRBV7-2 and TRBJ1-1 for the parts outside the CDR3, the full variable domain is GAGVSQSPSNKVTEKGKDVELRCDPISGHTALYWYRQSLGQGLEFLIYFQGNSAPDKSGLPSDRFSAERTGGSVSTLTIQRTQQEDSAVYLCASSLTPTGDRAFFGQGTRLTVV.